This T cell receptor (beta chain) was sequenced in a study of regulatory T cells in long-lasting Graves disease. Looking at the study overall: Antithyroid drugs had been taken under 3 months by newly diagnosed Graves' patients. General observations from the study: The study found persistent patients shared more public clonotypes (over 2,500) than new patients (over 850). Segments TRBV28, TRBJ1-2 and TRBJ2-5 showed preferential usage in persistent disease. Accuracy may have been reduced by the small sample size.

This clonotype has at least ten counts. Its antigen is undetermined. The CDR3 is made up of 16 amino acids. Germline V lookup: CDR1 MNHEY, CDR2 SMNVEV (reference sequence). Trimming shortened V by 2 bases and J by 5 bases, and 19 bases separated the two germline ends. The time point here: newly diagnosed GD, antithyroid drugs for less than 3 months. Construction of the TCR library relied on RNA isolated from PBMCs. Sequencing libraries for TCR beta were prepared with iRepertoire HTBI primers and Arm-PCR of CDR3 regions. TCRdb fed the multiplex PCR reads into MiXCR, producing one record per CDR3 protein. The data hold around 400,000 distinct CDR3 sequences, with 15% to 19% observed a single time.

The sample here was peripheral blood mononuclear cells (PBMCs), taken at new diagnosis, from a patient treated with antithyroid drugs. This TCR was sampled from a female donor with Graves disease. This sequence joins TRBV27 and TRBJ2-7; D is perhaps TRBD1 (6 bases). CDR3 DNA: TGTGCCAGCAGTTTAATCGGGGTCCAGGGGTCCCACGAGCAGTACTTC. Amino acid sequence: CASSLIGVQGSHEQYF.